This T cell receptor (beta chain) was identified during a study of control samples from healthy donors and cancer patients. V was pared by 0 bases and J by 2 bases, with 7 bases of the junction left unmatched. This CDR3 spans 18 amino acids. The germline CDR1 and CDR2 sequences are SGHNT and YYREEE (reference sequence). Profiling relied on immunoSEQ multiplex PCR, and the TCRdb table lists in-frame clones only, not all of them. The sample lists about 130,000 clones; about 95% were seen once. The V and J genes are TRBV5-4 and TRBJ2-6, with 8 bases fitting TRBD1. The clonotype was recovered from a man in his fifties or sixties with colorectal cancer. Sequenced sample: PBMCs. In DNA, the CDR3 is TGTGCCAGCAGCTTGGATTATTCAGGGGGCGCTGGGGCCAACGTCCTGACTTTC. This codes for CASSLDYSGGAGANVLTF.